This entry lists 12 T cell receptor beta chains sequenced from one sample in a study of T cells in Graves' hyperthyroidism and ophthalmopathy. The CDR3 regions of TCR beta were amplified from RNA transcripts. The TCR CDR3 was amplified in a first-round RT-PCR using the HTBI primer set. In TCRdb, the multiplex PCR reads were re-called with MiXCR into one record per CDR3 protein. The data show hundreds of thousands of distinct CDR3 sequences, approximately 24% seen once. The sample consisted of blood. The receptors were sampled from a woman aged 30 to 39 with Graves' ophthalmopathy.

Ten or more counts support this clonotype. The chain combines TRBV24-1 with TRBJ2-5; 15 bases line up with TRBD2. The V segment lost 4 bases and the J segment 3 bases; nucleotides outside the gene matches: 5. The CDR3 spans 17 residues. Germline V gives CDR1 KGHDR, CDR2 SFDVKD. The CDR3 DNA sequence: TGTGCCACCAGTGACCCCGGACTAGCGGGGGGGGAAGAGACCCAGTACTTC. Its protein is CATSDPGLAGGEETQYF.

The CDR3 region has the DNA TGTGCCAGCAGCGTAGTTGGCAGGGAAGACTATGGCTACACCTTC. Protein sequence: CASSVVGREDYGYTF. This chain uses TRBV9 with TRBJ1-2; D is perhaps TRBD1 (5 bases). V lost 0 bases, J lost 3 bases, and 12 bases lay in between. Germline lookup yields CDR1 SGDLS and CDR2 YYNGEE. This CDR3 comprises 15 residues.

This clonotype was picked up a small number of times. The chain is built from TRBV5-1 and TRBJ2-6, with 8 bases lining up with TRBD2. Germline-derived CDR1 and CDR2 are SGHRS and YFSETQ. Germline trimming cut 7 bases from V and 1 base from J; bases unmatched to any gene: 10. The CDR3 extends over 17 amino acids. This chain's CDR3 is CASWSGGILSGANVLTF. CDR3 DNA sequence: TGCGCCAGCTGGAGCGGGGGAATACTTTCTGGGGCCAACGTCCTGACTTTC.

This clonotype was detected many times. This chain uses TRBV2 with TRBJ1-2; tentative D call: TRBD1 (6 bases). The germline V gene has CDR1 SNHLY and CDR2 FYNNEI. The CDR3 totals 15 residues. Trimming stripped 6 bases from V and 6 bases from J, with 20 bases between. CDR3 sequence (DNA): TGTGCCAGCAGCGAAAGTAGGGGGGCCTTCGATGGCTACACCTTC. This gives the protein CASSESRGAFDGYTF.

Ten or more counts support this clonotype. The CDR3 region is CSAPPHGFNQPQHF. Written as DNA, the CDR3 is TGCAGTGCTCCCCCTCATGGTTTCAATCAGCCCCAGCATTTT. This chain connects TRBV20-1 to TRBJ1-5; D remains ambiguous. Trimming shortened V by 5 bases and J by 3 bases, and 14 bases separated the two germline ends. The length of the CDR3 is 14 residues. Germline V gene lookup returns CDR1 DFQATT and CDR2 SNEGSKA (reference sequence).

As regards this clonotype: At one of its ends the junction is not consistent with the germline gene, which may arise from a read error. The chain links TRBV3-1 to TRBJ2-4; TRBD2 might be the D (5 bases). Germline CDR1 is LGHDT and CDR2 is YNNKEL (reference sequence). This CDR3 contains 15 residues. The CDR3: CASSHRTLAKNIKYF. The DNA for the CDR3 is TGTGCCAGCAGCCACCGGACTTTAGCCAAAAACATTAAGTACTTC.

This clonotype was recorded at least ten times. The chain links TRBV4-1 to TRBJ1-2, with D unclear. Looked up from germline, CDR1 is MGHRA and CDR2 is YSYEKL. This CDR3 spans 15 amino acids. Trimming shortened V by 0 bases and J by 5 bases, and 13 bases separated the two germline ends. The CDR3 protein is CASSQEEGRGYGYTF. The CDR3 DNA sequence: TGCGCCAGCAGCCAAGAAGAGGGTCGAGGATATGGCTACACCTTC.

This clonotype was observed at least ten times. This sequence joins TRBV12-3 or TRBV12-4 and TRBJ1-1; D unclear. CDR3 size: 13 residues. V shed 5 bases and J shed 1 base, with 8 bases lying between them. The CDR3 protein is CASSAPGNTEAFF. Written as DNA, the CDR3 is TGTGCCAGCAGTGCCCCAGGGAACACTGAAGCTTTCTTT.

This clonotype was picked up many times. The V call is TRBV28, the J call TRBJ1-2, with 9 bases matching TRBD1. Germline-derived CDR1 and CDR2 are MDHEN and SYDVKM. The CDR3 is made up of 12 amino acids. With V trimmed by 7 bases and J by 8 bases, 5 bases remained unmatched. CDR3 nucleotides: TGTGCCAGCATTAGGACAGGGGAAGGCTACACCTTC. It encodes CASIRTGEGYTF.

In regard to this clonotype: One junction end disagrees with the germline gene, perhaps due to a read error. The chain has TRBV4-2 and TRBJ2-7; TRBD2 is a possible D gene (5 bases). In germline, CDR1 is LGHNA, CDR2 YNFKEQ. This CDR3 region has 16 residues. As DNA, the CDR3 is TGTGCCAGCAGCCAAGATAGGGCTAGCAGTCGGTACGAGCAGTGCTTC. As protein: CASSQDRASSRYEQCF.

This clonotype was recorded many times. V usage is TRBV27 and J usage is TRBJ1-2; a possible D gene is TRBD1 (5 bases). Trimming took off 7 bases at V and 3 bases at J, with 12 bases between the two ends. CDR1 MNHEY and CDR2 SMNVEV come from the germline V gene (reference sequence). This CDR3 spans 13 amino acids. DNA for the CDR3: TGTGCCAGCAAGGGTGGGGGGTACTATGGCTACACCTTC. Protein: CASKGGGYYGYTF.

This clonotype appeared many times. This chain connects TRBV20-1 to TRBJ1-1, with a possible D match to TRBD1 (6 bases). Per germline, CDR1 DFQATT and CDR2 SNEGSKA (reference sequence). The V end was cut by 2 bases, the J end by 1 base, with 11 bases between. This CDR3 region has 14 residues. CDR3 sequence (DNA): TGCAGTGCTAGAAACCCAGGGGAGAACACTGAAGCTTTCTTT. It translates to CSARNPGENTEAFF.